The 2 T cell receptor beta chains below were found in one sample sequenced in a study of post-analysis software for immune sequencing data. Study observations and caveats: There were a few TRBV segments more frequent in patients than controls, and TRBV5-6, TRBV5-1 and TRBV20-1 were among them.

These receptors have no known antigen. Unique molecular identifiers were present in the TCR beta cDNA libraries. From the PCR reads, TCRdb called clonotypes with MiXCR, one entry per CDR3 protein. The sample records about 400,000 distinct CDR3 sequences, 30% to 45% being singletons. Sequencing was done on a sample of blood. The origin of the receptors is a girl between 10 and 17 years old with multiple sclerosis.

This chain's CDR3 is CASSLAPPSSYEQYF. The DNA for the CDR3 is TGCGCCAGCAGCTTGGCTCCTCCCAGCTCCTACGAGCAGTACTTC. The chain has TRBV5-1 and TRBJ2-7; D uncertain. Per the germline V gene, CDR1 is SGHRS and CDR2 is YFSETQ. V was trimmed by 0 bases and J by 0 bases, leaving 10 bases between them. The length of the CDR3 is 15 residues.

In this sample, this clonotype turned up a few times. The chain joins TRBV14 to TRBJ2-3; D possibly corresponds to TRBD2 (6 bases). Germline V CDR1 and CDR2: SGHDN, FVKESK. V lost 3 bases, J lost 2 bases, and 12 bases lay in between. This CDR3 region has 15 residues. The CDR3 DNA is TGTGCCAGCAGCCACAAACGGGGGTACACAGATACGCAGTATTTT. Protein: CASSHKRGYTDTQYF. The full variable domain, rest sourced from reference TRBV14 and TRBJ2-3, is EAGVTQFPSHSVIEKGQTVTLRCDPISGHDNLYWYRRVMGKEIKFLLHFVKESKQDESGMPNNRFLAERTGGTYSTLKVQPAELEDSGVYFCASSHKRGYTDTQYFGPGTRLTVL.